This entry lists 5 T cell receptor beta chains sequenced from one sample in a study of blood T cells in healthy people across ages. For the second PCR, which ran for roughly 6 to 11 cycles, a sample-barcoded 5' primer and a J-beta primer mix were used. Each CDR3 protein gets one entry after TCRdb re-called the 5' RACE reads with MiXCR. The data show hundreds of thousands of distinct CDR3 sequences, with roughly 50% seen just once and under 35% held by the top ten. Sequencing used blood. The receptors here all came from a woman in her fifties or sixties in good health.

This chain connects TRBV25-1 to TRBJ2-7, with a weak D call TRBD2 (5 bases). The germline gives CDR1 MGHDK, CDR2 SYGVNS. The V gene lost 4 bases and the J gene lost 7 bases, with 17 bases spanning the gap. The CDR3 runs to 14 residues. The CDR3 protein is CASSGPRSSGEQYF. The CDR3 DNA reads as TGTGCCAGCAGTGGCCCCCGGTCCTCGGGGGAGCAGTACTTC.

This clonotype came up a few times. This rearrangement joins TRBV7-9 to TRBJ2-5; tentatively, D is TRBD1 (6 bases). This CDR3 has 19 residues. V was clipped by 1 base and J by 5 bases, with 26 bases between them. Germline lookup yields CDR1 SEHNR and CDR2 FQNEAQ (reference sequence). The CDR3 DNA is TGTGCCAGCAGCTTAGAATCAATGTATGGGGACACCCTTTGGGAGACCCAGTACTTC. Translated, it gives CASSLESMYGDTLWETQYF.

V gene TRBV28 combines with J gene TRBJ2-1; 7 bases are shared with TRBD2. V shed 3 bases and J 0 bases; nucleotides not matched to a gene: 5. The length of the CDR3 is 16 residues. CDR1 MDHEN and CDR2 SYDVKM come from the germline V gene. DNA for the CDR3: TGTGCCAGCAGTTTCGGGGGGTCATCCTCCTACAATGAGCAGTTCTTC. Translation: CASSFGGSSSYNEQFF.

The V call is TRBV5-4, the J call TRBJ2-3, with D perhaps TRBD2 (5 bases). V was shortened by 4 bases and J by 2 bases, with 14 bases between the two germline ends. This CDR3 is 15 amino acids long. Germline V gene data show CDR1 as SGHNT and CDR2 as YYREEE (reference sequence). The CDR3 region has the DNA TGTGCCAGCAGCCACCCAGCGGAGTACACAGATACGCAGTATTTT. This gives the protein CASSHPAEYTDTQYF.

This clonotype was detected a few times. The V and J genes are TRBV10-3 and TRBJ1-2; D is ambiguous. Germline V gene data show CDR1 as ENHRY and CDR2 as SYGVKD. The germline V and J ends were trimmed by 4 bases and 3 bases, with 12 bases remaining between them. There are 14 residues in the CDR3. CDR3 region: CAISGNGIYYGYTF. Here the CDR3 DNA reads TGTGCCATCAGTGGGAACGGGATTTACTATGGCTACACCTTC.